Below, 9 T cell receptor beta chains from the same sample are listed, as sequenced in a study of blood T cell repertoires in COVID-19. Only in-frame clones appear in the TCRdb table, and some are missing; sequencing was by immunoSEQ multiplex PCR. Of a few hundred thousand clones listed, about 90% are singletons. Sequencing was carried out using PBMCs or T cells enriched from blood (not recorded which). The receptors shown here come from a young woman who had recovered from COVID-19.

V usage is TRBV10-3 and J usage is TRBJ2-4; 7 bases are a match to TRBD2. J was trimmed by 3 bases and V by 4 bases; bases with no gene match: 3. This CDR3 comprises 14 residues. Germline V gene data show CDR1 as ENHRY and CDR2 as SYGVKD. In DNA, the CDR3 is TGTGCCATCAGTGGCGGGGGAGTCAAAAACATTCAGTACTTC. Amino acid sequence: CAISGGGVKNIQYF.

The V call is TRBV6-5, the J call TRBJ1-2, with 10 bases matching TRBD1. Germline-derived CDR1 and CDR2 are MNHEY and SVGAGI. The CDR3 sequence is 14 residues long. V lost 6 bases to trimming and J lost 3 bases; unmatched junction nucleotides: 4. CDR3 DNA sequence: TGTGCCAGCAGCATTGGACAGGGGGACTATGGCTACACCTTC. It specifies CASSIGQGDYGYTF.

The chain couples TRBV10-3 to TRBJ1-5, with no clear D. V was pared by 4 bases and J by 3 bases, with 7 bases between. Per germline, CDR1 ENHRY and CDR2 SYGVKD. This CDR3 spans 13 amino acids. The CDR3 reads CAISGADNQPQHF. The CDR3 DNA sequence: TGTGCCATCAGTGGGGCCGACAATCAGCCCCAGCATTTT.

The chain links TRBV25-1 to TRBJ1-2; perhaps TRBD1 as D (5 bases). CDR3 length equals 12 residues. Germline V gives CDR1 MGHDK, CDR2 SYGVNS. Trimming took 4 bases from V and 4 from J, leaving 7 bases between them. In DNA, the CDR3 is TGTGCCAGCAGTGGGGGGGGCTATGGCTACACCTTC. Its translation: CASSGGGYGYTF.

For this clone: The sample contains more than one DNA sequence encoding this CDR3. The chain uses TRBV30 and TRBJ1-1; D is perhaps TRBD1 (5 bases). Germline loops: CDR1 GTSNPN, CDR2 SVGIG (reference sequence). Trimming cost V 1 base and J 3 bases, with 9 bases left between them. The CDR3 covers 13 residues. CDR3 loop: CAWSGGLYTEAFF. The CDR3 DNA is TGTGCCTGGAGTGGGGGACTCTACACTGAAGCTTTCTTT. The full variable domain, completed using reference TRBV30 and TRBJ1-1, is SQTIHQWPATLVQPVGSPLSLECTVEGTSNPNLYWYRQAAGRGLQLLFYSVGIGQISSEVPQNLSASRPQDRQFILSSKKLLLSDSGFYLCAWSGGLYTEAFFGQGTRLTVV.

V usage is TRBV27 and J usage is TRBJ2-7, with TRBD1 matching 9 bases. The CDR3 runs 13 residues. CDR1 is MNHEY, CDR2 SMNVEV, per germline (reference sequence). J lost 4 bases, V lost 10 bases, and 8 bases had no gene match. For the CDR3, the DNA is TGTGCCACCTATAGACAGGGGGGTTACGAGCAGTACTTC. It encodes CATYRQGGYEQYF.

The chain recombines TRBV6-6 with TRBJ1-2; D is unclear. V lost 6 bases to trimming and J lost 0 bases, with 14 bases between them. CDR3 length: 15 amino acids. The germline V gene has CDR1 MNHNY and CDR2 SVGAGI (reference sequence). The CDR3 bases are TGTGCCAGCAGAGATACCTTCGGGGCTAACTATGGCTACACCTTC. Amino acid sequence: CASRDTFGANYGYTF.

The chain recombines TRBV25-1 with TRBJ1-1; tentative D call: TRBD1 (5 bases). There are 15 residues in the CDR3. Per germline, CDR1 MGHDK and CDR2 SYGVNS. The V gene lost 6 bases and the J gene lost 4 bases, with 18 bases spanning the gap. The CDR3 region has the DNA TGTGCCAGCAGCCAAAGGGGAGCGGGCATCACTGAAGCTTTCTTT. Translating gives CASSQRGAGITEAFF.

The genes are TRBV6-5 and TRBJ2-5; D not certain. The CDR3 spans 11 residues. Trimming took off 8 bases at V and 5 bases at J, with 9 bases between the two ends. Germline V gene data show CDR1 as MNHEY and CDR2 as SVGAGI. CDR3 sequence reads: CASGQIETQYF. DNA for the CDR3: TGTGCCAGCGGTCAGATCGAGACCCAGTACTTC.